Shown below are 11 T cell receptor beta chains from a single sample sequenced in a study of control samples from healthy donors and cancer patients. Repertoires were generated with immunoSEQ multiplex PCR, while TCRdb's copy carries only in-frame clones and drops some. The sample lists 150,000 to 200,000 clones, roughly 92% occurring once. Sequencing was performed on blood. All receptors derive from a woman aged 18-30 years in good health.

A word on this clone: At one end, the junction sequence differs from germline, possibly due to a read error. This rearrangement joins TRBV5-1 to TRBJ2-7, with 12 bases matching TRBD2. The CDR3 is 20 residues long. Germline V lookup: CDR1 SGHRS, CDR2 YFSETQ. The CDR3 nucleotides are TGCGCCAGCAGTTTGGTCAGACTGACTAGCGGGAGAGCCACATCCTACGAGCAGTACTTC. The encoded protein is CASSLVRLTSGRATSYEQYF.

The rearrangement uses TRBV29-1 and TRBJ1-2; D is unclear. The CDR3 is 12 amino acids. Germline V lookup: CDR1 SQVTM, CDR2 ANQGSEA. The V end lost 5 bases, the J end lost 4 bases, and 11 bases lay between the germline ends. This CDR3 is CSVREAGYGYTF. For the CDR3, the DNA is TGCAGCGTTCGGGAGGCCGGCTATGGCTACACCTTC.

The chain combines TRBV18 with TRBJ1-5; 9 bases are a match to TRBD1. The CDR3 runs to 14 residues. Germline CDR1 is KGHSH and CDR2 is LQKENI. V shed 3 bases and J 6 bases; nucleotides not matched to a gene: 3. CDR3 residues: CASSPRTGVQPQHF. For the CDR3, the DNA is TGTGCCAGCTCACCCCGGACAGGGGTTCAGCCCCAGCATTTT.

This chain joins TRBV7-2 and TRBJ2-2; D uncertain. Trimming pared 5 bases from V and 6 bases from J, leaving 10 bases between. Germline V lookup: CDR1 SGHTA, CDR2 FQGNSA. The CDR3 has 13 residues. DNA of the CDR3: TGTGCCAGCAGCCAGACCCCGCCCGGGGAGCTGTTTTTT. Protein sequence: CASSQTPPGELFF.

In this sample, this clone turned up once. The V gene is TRBV7-9, the J gene TRBJ1-1; the match to TRBD1 covers 9 bases. From germline, CDR1 is SEHNR and CDR2 FQNEAQ (reference sequence). CDR3 length: 15 residues. Trimming took 6 bases from V and 1 from J; bases not matched to a gene: 6. The CDR3 here is CASSPTGGRNTEAFF. CDR3 in DNA: TGTGCCAGCAGTCCAACAGGGGGCCGGAACACTGAAGCTTTCTTT.

This chain's CDR3 is CSVAGQLDEQYF. The CDR3 region has the DNA TGCAGCGTTGCGGGCCAGTTAGACGAGCAGTACTTC. The genes are TRBV29-1 and TRBJ2-7; D gene ambiguous. The CDR3 sequence is 12 residues long. Germline V gives CDR1 SQVTM, CDR2 ANQGSEA. V lost 4 bases and J 5 bases, leaving 12 bases between the germline ends.

The chain couples TRBV10-3 to TRBJ2-4; D call uncertain. There are 14 residues in the CDR3. Per the germline V gene, CDR1 is ENHRY and CDR2 is SYGVKD. V was clipped by 3 bases and J by 0 bases, with 6 bases between them. The CDR3 DNA is TGTGCCATCAGTGACGGCGTAGCCAAAAACATTCAGTACTTC. Encoded protein: CAISDGVAKNIQYF.

The rearrangement joins TRBV11-3 to TRBJ1-2; 9 bases are shared with TRBD1. Germline loops: CDR1 SGHNT, CDR2 YENEEA. V shed 5 bases, J shed 4 bases, and the junction held 11 bases outside the gene matches. CDR3 length equals 16 residues. The CDR3 coding sequence is TGTGCCAGCAGCACAGACCCGGGACAGGGCCTCTATGGCTACACCTTC. Amino acids: CASSTDPGQGLYGYTF.

V gene TRBV2 combines with J gene TRBJ1-5; weak D call: TRBD1 (5 bases). This CDR3 region has 14 residues. Germline values: CDR1 SNHLY, CDR2 FYNNEI. The V end was cut by 5 bases, the J end by 1 base, with 9 bases between. CDR3 in amino acids: CASSQEGSNQPQHF. For the CDR3, the DNA is TGTGCCAGCAGTCAGGAGGGGAGCAATCAGCCCCAGCATTTT.

The V call is TRBV7-6, the J call TRBJ2-3, with 8 bases that match TRBD1. Germline-derived CDR1 and CDR2 are SGHVS and FNYEAQ. The CDR3 loop spans 18 amino acids. The J segment lost 5 bases and the V segment lost 1 base, leaving 14 bases of the junction unmatched. The CDR3 is CASSLVHSGGTLGDTQYF. As DNA, the CDR3 is TGTGCCAGCAGCTTAGTACACTCAGGGGGCACGCTGGGAGATACGCAGTATTTT.

The J gene is TRBJ1-6, the V gene TRBV7-2, with TRBD1 as a possible D gene (5 bases). This CDR3 is 18 amino acids long. The germline CDR1 and CDR2 sequences are SGHTA and FQGNSA. Trimming stripped 0 bases from V and 0 bases from J, with 12 bases between. CDR3 loop: CASSLAVGPSSYNSPLHF. The CDR3 bases are TGTGCCAGCAGCTTAGCGGTGGGGCCGAGCTCCTATAATTCACCCCTCCACTTT.